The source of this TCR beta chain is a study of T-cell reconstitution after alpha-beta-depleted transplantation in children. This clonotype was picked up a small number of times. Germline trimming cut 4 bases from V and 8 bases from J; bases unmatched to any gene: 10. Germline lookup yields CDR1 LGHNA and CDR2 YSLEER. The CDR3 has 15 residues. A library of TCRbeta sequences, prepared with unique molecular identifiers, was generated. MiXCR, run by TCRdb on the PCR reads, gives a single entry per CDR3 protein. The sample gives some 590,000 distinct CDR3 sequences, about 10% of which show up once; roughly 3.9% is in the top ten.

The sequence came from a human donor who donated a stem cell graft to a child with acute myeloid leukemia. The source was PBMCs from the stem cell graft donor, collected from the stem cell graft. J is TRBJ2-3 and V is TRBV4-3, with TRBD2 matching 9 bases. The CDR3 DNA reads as TGCGCCAGCAGCCCCCTAGCGGGGCTATGGGGTACGCAGTATTTT. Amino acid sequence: CASSPLAGLWGTQYF.